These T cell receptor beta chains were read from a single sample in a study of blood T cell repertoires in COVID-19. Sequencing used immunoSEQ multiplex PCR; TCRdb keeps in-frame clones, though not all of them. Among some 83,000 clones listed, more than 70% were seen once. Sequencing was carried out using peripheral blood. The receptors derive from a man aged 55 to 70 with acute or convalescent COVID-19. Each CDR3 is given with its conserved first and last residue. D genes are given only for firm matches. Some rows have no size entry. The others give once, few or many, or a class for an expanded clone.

DNA: TGCAGCGTTGAAGGACTAGCGGGTTGGGGGGGTGAGCAGTTCTTC
CDR3: CSVEGLAGWGGEQFF
V: TRBV29-1
J: TRBJ2-1
size: .
D: TRBD2

DNA: TGTGCCAGCTCACTGGACGGGGGTGAGCAGTTCTTC
CDR3: CASSLDGGEQFF
V: TRBV18
J: TRBJ2-1
size: .
D: .

DNA: TGCGCCAGCAGTTCGGACAGGGCCTCCACTGGAAACACCATATATTTT
CDR3: CASSSDRASTGNTIYF
V: TRBV5-1
J: TRBJ1-3
size: .
D: TRBD1

DNA: TGTGCCAGTAGTAGCCCGTTCAGGCTAGCGGTAGGCCAGTTCTTC
CDR3: CASSSPFRLAVGQFF
V: TRBV19
J: TRBJ2-1
size: .
D: TRBD2

DNA: TGTGCCAGCAGCTTAGCCCCTCTAGCGGGAGTTATGGATGAGCAGTTCTTC
CDR3: CASSLAPLAGVMDEQFF
V: TRBV7-2
J: TRBJ2-1
size: .
D: TRBD2

DNA: TGTGCCAGTAGTAAGTTAGGGGGAAATGAGCAGTTCTTC
CDR3: CASSKLGGNEQFF
V: TRBV19
J: TRBJ2-1
size: once
D: .

DNA: TGTGCCAGCAGCAGAGGGGGGAACACCGGGGAGCTGTTTTTT
CDR3: CASSRGGNTGELFF
V: TRBV3-1/TRBV3-2
J: TRBJ2-2
size: .
D: .

DNA: TGCAGCGTTCGGACAGGGTCGGGATATGGCTACACCTTC
CDR3: CSVRTGSGYGYTF
V: TRBV29-1
J: TRBJ1-2
size: .
D: TRBD1

DNA: TGCAGTGCTAGAATACTAGATACGCAGTATTTT
CDR3: CSARILDTQYF
V: TRBV20-1
J: TRBJ2-3
size: once
D: .

DNA: TGCAGTGCTAGTCCGGGACTAGCTACGAATACGCAGTATTTT
CDR3: CSASPGLATNTQYF
V: TRBV20-1
J: TRBJ2-3
size: .
D: TRBD2

DNA: TGTGCCAGCAGCCAAGTTGGGAGAGATGGCTACACCTTC
CDR3: CASSQVGRDGYTF
V: TRBV4-2
J: TRBJ1-2
size: .
D: .

DNA: TGCGCCAGCAGTGAGTTCGGCAGGGGCTCCCGACCGGAAATGGAGCCCCAGCATTTT
CDR3: CASSEFGRGSRPEMEPQHF
V: TRBV10-1
J: TRBJ1-5
size: .
D: .

DNA: TGCGCCAGCGAGGGGACAGGGTTCGACATTCAGTACTTC
CDR3: CASEGTGFDIQYF
V: TRBV10-2
J: TRBJ2-4
size: .
D: TRBD1

DNA: TGTGCCAGCAGCTTGAACAGCAAAGCCAAAAACATTCAGTACTTC
CDR3: CASSLNSKAKNIQYF
V: TRBV5-6
J: TRBJ2-4
size: .
D: .

DNA: TGTGCCAGCAGCCTGGACAGGGGGAGCAATCAGCCCCAGCATTTT
CDR3: CASSLDRGSNQPQHF
V: TRBV4-2
J: TRBJ1-5
size: .
D: TRBD1

DNA: TGTGCCAGCAGTTTAGGTGGGGGGGCCCAAGAGACCCAGTACTTC
CDR3: CASSLGGGAQETQYF
V: TRBV27
J: TRBJ2-5
size: .
D: .

DNA: TGCGCCACCCGGGACAGGGGCCTTAAGTACCAAGAGACCCAGTACTTC
CDR3: CATRDRGLKYQETQYF
V: TRBV10-1
J: TRBJ2-5
size: .
D: TRBD1

DNA: TGTGCCAGCCGAACTGGACATTTGTATTTTTTT
CDR3: CASRTGHLYFF
V: TRBV2
J: TRBJ1-4
size: .
D: .

DNA: TGCGCCAGCAGCTTGATGGGACAGACAGTCACCGGGGAGCTGTTTTTT
CDR3: CASSLMGQTVTGELFF
V: TRBV5-1
J: TRBJ2-2
size: .
D: TRBD1

DNA: TGCAGCGTTGACGGGACAGTGGACACCGGGGAGCTGTTTTTT
CDR3: CSVDGTVDTGELFF
V: TRBV29-1
J: TRBJ2-2
size: .
D: TRBD1

DNA: TGTGCCATCAGTGGGGGACAGGGAGTCACTGAAGCTTTCTTT
CDR3: CAISGGQGVTEAFF
V: TRBV10-3
J: TRBJ1-1
size: .
D: TRBD1

DNA: TGCGCCAGCAGCTGGTCGGCAACGGGCGGGGAGCTGTTTTTT
CDR3: CASSWSATGGELFF
V: TRBV5-1
J: TRBJ2-2
size: .
D: .

DNA: TGTGCCTGGAGTCCTCCCAGGGACAGACCCTACGAGCAGTACTTC
CDR3: CAWSPPRDRPYEQYF
V: TRBV30
J: TRBJ2-7
size: .
D: TRBD1

DNA: TGTGCCTGGAGTGTAAAGAGTGAGCAGTATTTT
CDR3: CAWSVKSEQYF
V: TRBV30
J: TRBJ2-3
size: .
D: .